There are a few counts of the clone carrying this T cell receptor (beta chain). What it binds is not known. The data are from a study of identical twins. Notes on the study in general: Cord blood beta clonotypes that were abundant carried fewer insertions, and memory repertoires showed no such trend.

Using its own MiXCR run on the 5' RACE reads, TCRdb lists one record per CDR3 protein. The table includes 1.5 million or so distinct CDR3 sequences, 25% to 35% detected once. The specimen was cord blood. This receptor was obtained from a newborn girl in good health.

DNA of the CDR3: TGCAGCGTCGGCTGGGGAGATACGCAGTATTTT. Its translation: CSVGWGDTQYF. The chain uses TRBV29-1 and TRBJ2-3, with D unclear. The CDR3 runs to 11 residues. V shed 6 bases and J shed 5 bases, with 9 bases lying between them. Germline lookup yields CDR1 SQVTM and CDR2 ANQGSEA.